This entry is about one TCR beta chain. This record belongs to a study of human T cells and chemical hapten exposure. Time point here: pre-sensitization, week 0. The treatment denotes: therapeutic diphenylcyclopropenone sensitization with weekly scalp DPC. MiXCR was run by TCRdb on the RACE reads, yielding one entry per CDR3 protein. The sample carries fewer than 200,000 distinct CDR3 sequences, almost 30% recorded once. The length of the CDR3 is 16 residues. Germline V lookup: CDR1 SGHTA, CDR2 FQGNSA. V dropped 2 bases and J dropped 5; count of bases not matched to a gene: 6. This specimen was whole blood, taken in connection with sensitization to the hapten diphenylcyclopropenone (DPC). The chain joins TRBV7-2 to TRBJ2-5; 12 nucleotides agree with TRBD2. This clonotype was sampled from a woman in her 30s with alopecia areata. Some clones in this sample may be carry-over from other donors' samples. CDR3 sequence: CASSLSFGLAGETQYF. DNA of the CDR3: TGTGCCAGCAGCTTAAGTTTCGGACTAGCGGGGGAGACCCAGTACTTC.